Listed here are 20 T cell receptor beta chains from one sample, sequenced in a study of molecular identifiers for immune sequencing clone quantification (dated by TCRdb to the late 2010s). Libraries were made using PCR. TCRdb shows the sequencer as NextSeq 500. The public reads were reanalyzed by TCRdb: fastp trimming at Q25, MiXCR alignment, in-frame beta chains only. Rows matching on CDR3 protein sequence are summarized as one entry with the most common DNA and genes. Within this sample are nearly 650,000 distinct CDR3 sequences, with roughly 25% of them counted one time only. The ten largest account for around 0.78% of the sample. The sequenced sample was naive CD8+ T cells from blood, with Jurkat cell RNA spiked in. Interpreted using the paper, the cell subset or site label stands for: FACS-sorted CD8+CD4-CCR7+CD45RA+ naive T cells. These receptors were collected from a human donor in good health. Some libraries in this study had Jurkat cell RNA spiked in.

This clonotype was detected ten times or more. For the CDR3, the DNA is TGTGCCTGGAACCTTGGAGGGACAGACTACGAGCAGTACTTC. Translation gives CAWNLGGTDYEQYF. The chain joins TRBV30 to TRBJ2-7, with a weak D call TRBD1 (7 bases). V lost 4 bases and J lost 3, with 16 bases in between. The CDR3 loop spans 14 amino acids. Germline lookup yields CDR1 GTSNPN and CDR2 SVGIG (reference sequence).

With regard to this clonotype: This may be a read error, as it is one base from a much larger clone. The chain uses TRBV12-3 or TRBV12-4 and TRBJ1-1; maybe TRBD1 (5 bases). This CDR3 has 14 amino acids. The V gene lost 5 bases and the J gene lost 4 bases, with 14 bases spanning the gap. The CDR3, as DNA: TGTGCCAGCAGTACCAGGGTTGAAGTCACTGAAGCTTTCTTT. Its translation: CASSTRVEVTEAFF.

The chain carries TRBV6-5 and TRBJ2-3, with 11 positions matching TRBD2. Looked up from germline, CDR1 is MNHEY and CDR2 is SVGAGI. Unmatched junction bases numbered 10, after V lost 6 bases and J lost 8 bases. The CDR3 has 15 residues. CDR3 residues: CASSQLAGVDGTQYF. In DNA form, the CDR3 reads TGTGCCAGCAGCCAACTAGCGGGAGTGGATGGTACGCAGTATTTT.

The rearrangement uses TRBV6-1 and TRBJ1-6; 10 bases agree with TRBD1. From germline, CDR1 is MNHNS and CDR2 SASEGT. The CDR3 is 14 amino acids. J lost 10 bases, V lost 5 bases, and 5 bases had no gene match. The CDR3 bases are TGTGCCAGCAGTCCCGGGACAGGGGAATCACCCCTCCACTTT. It yields the protein CASSPGTGESPLHF.

This clonotype has just a few counts. This may stem from a read error, because a much larger clone lies one nucleotide away. The rearrangement links TRBV4-3 to TRBJ1-3; no reliable D call. The length of the CDR3 is 16 residues. Per the germline V gene, CDR1 is LGHNA and CDR2 is YSLEER. Here the CDR3 reads CASSQGPAVSGSTIYF. The CDR3 DNA reads as TGCGCCAGCAGCCAAGGCCCGGCCGTCTCTGGAAGCACCATATATTTT.

This clonotype showed up just a few times. The chain has TRBV19 and TRBJ1-5; tentatively, D is TRBD1 (6 bases). The V gene's germline CDR1 is LNHDA and CDR2 SQIVND (reference sequence). The CDR3 runs to 16 residues. V was trimmed by 11 bases and J by 4 bases, leaving 24 bases between them. The CDR3 DNA reads TGTGCCTGTAAACAGGGACGCTACTTCTGGAATCAGCCCCAGCATTTT. This encodes CACKQGRYFWNQPQHF.

The rearrangement links TRBV4-3 to TRBJ1-1, with 7 bases matching TRBD1. The length of the CDR3 is 14 residues. Germline lookup yields CDR1 LGHNA and CDR2 YSLEER. V shed 2 bases, J shed 3 bases, and the junction held 3 bases outside the gene matches. CDR3 sequence (DNA): TGCGCCAGCAGCCAACGACAGGGATACACTGAAGCTTTCTTT. Residues: CASSQRQGYTEAFF.

Regarding this clonotype: A much larger clone lies a single base off, so this may be a read error. The chain employs TRBV4-3 and TRBJ2-6; D is possibly TRBD2 (6 bases). Trimming pared 8 bases from V and 4 bases from J, leaving 15 bases between. The CDR3 contains 15 residues. Germline CDR1 and CDR2: LGHNA and YSLEER. In DNA, the CDR3 is TGCGCCAGCGGGTATCGGGGGTCCGGGGCCAACGTCCTGACTTTC. Translation: CASGYRGSGANVLTF.

This clonotype was picked up a small number of times. The chain combines TRBV27 with TRBJ1-1; 11 bases fit TRBD1. V shed 3 bases and J 6 bases; nucleotides not matched to a gene: 6. CDR3 length: 15 amino acids. Germline CDR1 reads MNHEY; CDR2 reads SMNVEV (reference sequence). CDR3 in amino acids: CASSLRDRGTAEAFF. CDR3 bases: TGTGCCAGCAGTTTGCGGGACAGGGGGACAGCTGAAGCTTTCTTT.

Points on this clonotype: A much larger clone differs by one base, so this may be a read error. CDR3 in DNA: TGTGCCAGTAGTCTTTTCGGTGTCGGATCGCCCCTTCGCGAGCAGTACTTC. Protein product: CASSLFGVGSPLREQYF. V is TRBV19 and J is TRBJ2-7, with no clear D. The CDR3 runs to 17 residues. CDR1 and CDR2 (germline): LNHDA, SQIVND (reference sequence). The V end was cut by 5 bases, the J end by 6 bases, with 26 bases between.

This rearrangement joins TRBV19 to TRBJ2-7, with TRBD2 as a possible D gene (5 bases). Trimming left V 0 bases short and J 0 bases short, with 12 bases between. Germline V gene lookup returns CDR1 LNHDA and CDR2 SQIVND (reference sequence). The CDR3 sequence is 16 residues long. CDR3 sequence (DNA): TGTGCCAGTAGTATAGACCACGTGGCGGGCTCCTACGAGCAGTACTTC. Its protein is CASSIDHVAGSYEQYF.

There are a few counts of this clonotype. The gene calls are TRBV28 and TRBJ1-1; no reliable D call. Germline loops: CDR1 MDHEN, CDR2 SYDVKM. The CDR3 spans 13 residues. V lost 5 bases, J lost 1 base, and 8 bases lay in between. The CDR3 DNA sequence: TGTGCCAGCAGTCCTTGGGAGAACACTGAAGCTTTCTTT. Translated, it gives CASSPWENTEAFF.

This clonotype was counted at least ten times. The CDR3 region has the DNA TGCGCCAGCAGGCATAGACAGGGGAATCAGCCCCAGCATTTT. It codes for CASRHRQGNQPQHF. V usage is TRBV5-1 and J usage is TRBJ1-5, with 8 bases fitting TRBD1. The CDR3 is 14 amino acids. With V trimmed by 5 bases and J by 4 bases, 5 bases remained unmatched. The germline V gene has CDR1 SGHRS and CDR2 YFSETQ.

This clonotype was seen a handful of times. The chain is built from TRBV12-3 or TRBV12-4 and TRBJ1-1; TRBD1 matches at 10 bases. V shed 3 bases and J 6 bases; nucleotides not matched to a gene: 4. CDR3 length: 14 amino acids. CDR3 in amino acids: CASSLGQGSPEAFF. CDR3 sequence (DNA): TGTGCCAGCAGTTTGGGACAGGGGTCGCCTGAAGCTTTCTTT.

The chain has TRBV2 and TRBJ1-4; D gene ambiguous. CDR3 length: 12 residues. Trimming removed 6 bases at V and 8 bases at J, with 10 bases between. The V gene's germline CDR1 is SNHLY and CDR2 FYNNEI. The CDR3 DNA follows: TGTGCCAGCAGCCAAAGTAGGGAAAAACTGTTTTTT. Translated: CASSQSREKLFF.

In this sample, this clonotype turned up many times. This chain joins TRBV4-1 and TRBJ2-7; 12 positions match TRBD2. The CDR3 runs to 15 residues. V lost 6 bases and J lost 3; bases outside the gene matches: 6. Germline CDR1 MGHRA, CDR2 YSYEKL. CDR3 in amino acids: CASRDRLAGDYEQYF. For the CDR3, the DNA is TGCGCCAGCAGAGACCGACTAGCGGGGGACTACGAGCAGTACTTC.

The table lists this clonotype with a few counts. V usage is TRBV7-9 and J usage is TRBJ1-1; 9 bases match TRBD1. The CDR3 has 13 residues. V trimming: 4 bases; J trimming: 7 bases; junction bases outside the gene matches: 4. CDR1 and CDR2 (germline): SEHNR, FQNEAQ (reference sequence). CDR3 in amino acids: CASSSGQGNEAFF. The DNA of the CDR3 is TGTGCCAGCAGCTCGGGACAGGGAAATGAAGCTTTCTTT.

The chain combines TRBV5-5 with TRBJ1-1; D not resolved. Germline values: CDR1 SGHKS, CDR2 YYEKEE (reference sequence). Trimming stripped 6 bases from V and 5 bases from J, with 11 bases between. The CDR3 has 12 residues. The CDR3 nucleotides are TGTGCCAGCAATAAGGTGGGGACTGAAGCTTTCTTT. Residues: CASNKVGTEAFF.

This clonotype turned up a few times. V usage is TRBV10-3 and J usage is TRBJ2-3; 7 positions match TRBD2. This CDR3 region has 16 residues. The germline CDR1 and CDR2 sequences are ENHRY and SYGVKD. With 0 bases clipped from V and 2 bases from J, the junction kept 5 bases outside the gene matches. CDR3 nucleotides: TGTGCCATCAGTGAGTCCTCTAGCGGATCCACAGATACGCAGTATTTT. It is translated as CAISESSSGSTDTQYF.

This chain joins TRBV11-2 and TRBJ2-1, with TRBD2 identical over 10 bases. The germline gives CDR1 SGHAT, CDR2 FQNNGV. The CDR3 contains 18 residues. Losses at the gene ends were 2 bases for V and 5 bases for J; bases not matched to a gene: 12. CDR3 in DNA: TGTGCCAGCAGCTTATACGTAGCGGGGGGCGCCTTGAACAATGAGCAGTTCTTC. Protein sequence: CASSLYVAGGALNNEQFF.